This TCR beta chain is from a study of cytomegalovirus exposure and HLA in healthy donors. For the study at large: Unique TCR beta sequences numbering 120 million or so came from around 180 million T cells in an earlier analysis. Study-wide points: Indistinguishable V segments such as TRBV6-2 and TRBV6-3 were excluded.

V was cut by 1 base and J by 7 bases, with 10 bases left in between. Germline CDR1 is MGHRA and CDR2 is YSYEKL. This CDR3 has 13 residues. Primers: 60 Vbeta forward and 13 Jbeta reverse. Profiled with immunoSEQ multiplex PCR; TCRdb holds only in-frame clones, not every one. The sample carries about 170,000 clones, approximately 67% recorded once. As to this clone: Its antigen is as yet unknown.

The chain uses TRBV4-1 and TRBJ2-5, with D possibly being TRBD2 (5 bases). Sequenced: PBMCs. The TCR comes from a man in his forties or fifties in good health and CMV-seronegative. CDR3 residues: CASSQGAVGTQYF. The CDR3 nucleotides are TGCGCCAGCAGCCAAGGAGCGGTCGGGACCCAGTACTTC.